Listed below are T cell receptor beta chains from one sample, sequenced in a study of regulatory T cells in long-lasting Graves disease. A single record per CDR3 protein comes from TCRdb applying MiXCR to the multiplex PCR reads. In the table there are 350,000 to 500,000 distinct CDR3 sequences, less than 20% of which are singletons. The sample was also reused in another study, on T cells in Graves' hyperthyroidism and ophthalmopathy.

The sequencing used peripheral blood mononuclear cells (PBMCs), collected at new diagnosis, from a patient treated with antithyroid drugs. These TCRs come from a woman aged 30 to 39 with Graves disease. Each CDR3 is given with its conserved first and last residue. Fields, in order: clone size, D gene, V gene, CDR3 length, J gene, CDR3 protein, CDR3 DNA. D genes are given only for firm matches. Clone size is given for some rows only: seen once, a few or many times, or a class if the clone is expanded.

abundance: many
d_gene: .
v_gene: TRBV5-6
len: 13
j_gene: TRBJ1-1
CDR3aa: CASSSRVATEAFF
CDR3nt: TGTGCCAGCAGCTCTAGGGTGGCCACTGAAGCTTTCTTT

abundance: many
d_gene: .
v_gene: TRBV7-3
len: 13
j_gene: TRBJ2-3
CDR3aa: CASTPEGADTQYF
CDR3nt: TGTGCCAGCACCCCAGAGGGGGCAGATACGCAGTATTTT

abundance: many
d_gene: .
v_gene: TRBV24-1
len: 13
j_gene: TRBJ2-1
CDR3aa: CATSRPNHNEQFF
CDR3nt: TGTGCCACCAGTCGCCCGAACCACAATGAGCAGTTCTTC

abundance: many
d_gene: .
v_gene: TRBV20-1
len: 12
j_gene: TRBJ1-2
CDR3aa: CSAADQSLGSTF
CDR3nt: TGCAGTGCCGCTGACCAGTCGCTAGGATCTACCTTC

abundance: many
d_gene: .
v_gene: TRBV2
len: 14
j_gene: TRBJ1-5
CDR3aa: CASSESGIDQPQHF
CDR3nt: TGTGCCAGCAGTGAATCCGGGATTGATCAGCCCCAGCATTTT

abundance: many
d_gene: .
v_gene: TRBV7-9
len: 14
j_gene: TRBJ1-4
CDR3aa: CASSLATLNEKLFF
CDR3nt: TGTGCCAGCAGCTTAGCGACACTAAATGAAAAACTGTTTTTT

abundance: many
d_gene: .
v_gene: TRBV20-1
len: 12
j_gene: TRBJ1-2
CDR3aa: CSAGSGDYGYTF
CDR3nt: TGCAGTGCTGGGAGCGGGGACTATGGCTACACCTTC

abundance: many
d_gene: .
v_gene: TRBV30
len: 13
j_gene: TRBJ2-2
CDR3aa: CAWSGANTGELFF
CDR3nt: TGTGCCTGGAGCGGCGCGAACACCGGGGAGCTGTTTTTT

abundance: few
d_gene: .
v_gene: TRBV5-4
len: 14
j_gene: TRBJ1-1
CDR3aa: CASSPSGVWTEAFF
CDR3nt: TGTGCCAGCAGCCCGTCCGGGGTCTGGACTGAAGCTTTCTTT

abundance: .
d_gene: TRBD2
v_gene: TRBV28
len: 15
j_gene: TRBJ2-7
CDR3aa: CASSLGGTTSYEQYF
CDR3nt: TGTGCCAGCAGTTTAGGGGGGACTACTTCCTACGAGCAGTACTTC

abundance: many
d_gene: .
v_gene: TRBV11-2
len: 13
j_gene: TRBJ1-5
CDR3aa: CASSSGANQPQHF
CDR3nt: TGTGCCAGCAGCTCTGGGGCAAATCAGCCCCAGCATTTT

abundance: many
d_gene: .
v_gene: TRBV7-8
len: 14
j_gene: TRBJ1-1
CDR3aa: CASKNQGSFAEAFF
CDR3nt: TGTGCCAGCAAGAATCAGGGGTCGTTCGCTGAAGCTTTCTTT

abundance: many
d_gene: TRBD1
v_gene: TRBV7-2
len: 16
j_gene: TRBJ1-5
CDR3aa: CASSLPPQGGIQPQHF
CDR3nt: TGTGCCAGCAGCTTACCCCCACAGGGGGGAATCCAGCCCCAGCATTTT

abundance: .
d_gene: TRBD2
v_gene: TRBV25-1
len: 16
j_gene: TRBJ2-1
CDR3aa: CASSELASGMMNEQFF
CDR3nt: TGTGCCAGCAGTGAACTTGCTAGCGGGATGATGAATGAGCAGTTCTTC

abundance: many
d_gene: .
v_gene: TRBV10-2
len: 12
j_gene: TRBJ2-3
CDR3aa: CASSERVDTQYF
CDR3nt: TGCGCCAGCAGTGAGCGGGTGGATACGCAGTATTTT

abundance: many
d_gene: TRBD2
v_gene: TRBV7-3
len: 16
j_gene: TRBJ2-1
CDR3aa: CASSSGGGGSYNEQFF
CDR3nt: TGTGCCAGCAGCTCCGGGGGGGGGGGATCCTACAATGAGCAGTTCTTC

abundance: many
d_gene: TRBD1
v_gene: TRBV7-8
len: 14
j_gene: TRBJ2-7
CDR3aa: CASSPPGQLYEQYF
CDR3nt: TGTGCCAGCAGCCCCCCGGGACAGCTCTACGAGCAGTACTTC

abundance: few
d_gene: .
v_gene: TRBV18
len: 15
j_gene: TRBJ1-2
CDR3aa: CASSPQDSANYGYTF
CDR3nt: TGTGCCAGCTCACCTCAAGACAGCGCAAACTATGGCTACACCTTC

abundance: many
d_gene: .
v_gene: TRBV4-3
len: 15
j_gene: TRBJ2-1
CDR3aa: CASSQEIGTVNEQFF
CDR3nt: TGCGCCAGCAGCCAAGAAATTGGAACGGTTAATGAGCAGTTCTTC

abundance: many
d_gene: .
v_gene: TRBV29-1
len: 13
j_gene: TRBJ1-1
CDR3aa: CSATLTGNTEAFF
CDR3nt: TGCAGCGCGACCTTGACAGGGAACACTGAAGCTTTCTTT

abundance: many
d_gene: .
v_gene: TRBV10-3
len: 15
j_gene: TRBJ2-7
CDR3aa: CAISESVSYSYEQYF
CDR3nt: TGTGCCATCAGTGAGTCTGTATCCTACTCCTACGAGCAGTACTTC

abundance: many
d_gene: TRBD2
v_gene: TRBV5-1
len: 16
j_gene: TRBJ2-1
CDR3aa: CASSFLAGGADNEQFF
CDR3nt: TGCGCCAGCAGCTTCTTAGCGGGAGGAGCCGACAATGAGCAGTTCTTC

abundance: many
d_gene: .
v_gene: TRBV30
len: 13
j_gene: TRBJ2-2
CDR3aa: CAWRRRSDGELFF
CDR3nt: TGTGCCTGGAGGAGAAGGTCTGACGGGGAGCTGTTTTTT

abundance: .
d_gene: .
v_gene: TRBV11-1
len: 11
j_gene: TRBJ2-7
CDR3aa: CASRPHSEQYF
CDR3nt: TGTGCCAGCAGACCCCACTCCGAGCAGTACTTC

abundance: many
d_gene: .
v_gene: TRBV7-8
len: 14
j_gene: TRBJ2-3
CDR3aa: CASSLREYTDTQYF
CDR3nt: TGTGCCAGCAGCTTACGGGAGTACACAGATACGCAGTATTTT

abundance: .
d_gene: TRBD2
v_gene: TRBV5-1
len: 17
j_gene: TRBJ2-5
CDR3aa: CASSSGRTSGILGTQYF
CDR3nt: TGCGCCAGCAGCTCTGGAAGGACTAGCGGGATTCTCGGGACCCAGTACTTC

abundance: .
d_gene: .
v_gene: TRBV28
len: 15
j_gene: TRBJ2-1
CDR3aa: CASNTRRVSYNEQFF
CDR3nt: TGTGCCAGCAACACCCGCAGAGTCTCCTACAATGAGCAGTTCTTC

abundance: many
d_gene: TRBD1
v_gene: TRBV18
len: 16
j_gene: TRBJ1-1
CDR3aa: CASSPRDSTLNTEAFF
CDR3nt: TGTGCCAGCTCACCCCGGGACAGCACCTTGAACACTGAAGCTTTCTTT

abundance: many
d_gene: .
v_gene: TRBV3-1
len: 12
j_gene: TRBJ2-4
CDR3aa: CASSQVGSIQYF
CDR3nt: TGTGCCAGCAGCCAAGTGGGGAGCATTCAGTACTTC

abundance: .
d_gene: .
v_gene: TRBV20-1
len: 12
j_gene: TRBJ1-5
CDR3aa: CSGRASNQPQHF
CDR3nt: TGCAGTGGGCGGGCCAGCAATCAGCCCCAGCATTTT

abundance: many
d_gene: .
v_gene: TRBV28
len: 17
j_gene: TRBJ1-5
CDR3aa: CASSSRSRGGSNQPQHF
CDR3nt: TGTGCCAGCAGTTCGAGATCCAGGGGAGGAAGCAATCAGCCCCAGCATTTT

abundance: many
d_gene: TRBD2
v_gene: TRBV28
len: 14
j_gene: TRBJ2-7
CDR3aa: CASRWLAGSYEQYF
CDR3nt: TGTGCCAGCCGGTGGCTAGCGGGCTCCTACGAGCAGTACTTC

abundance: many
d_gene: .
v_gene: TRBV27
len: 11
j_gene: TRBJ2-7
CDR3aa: CASSATGHVYF
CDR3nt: TGTGCCAGCAGTGCAACAGGGCATGTGTACTTC